The source of this T cell receptor beta chain is a study of blood T cell repertoires in COVID-19. Study as a whole: The analysed material was cDNA or gDNA that came from T cells, B-cell-depleted T cells, or PBMCs.

Some clones are missing from TCRdb's copy, which holds only in-frame ones; the method was immunoSEQ multiplex PCR. The data show roughly 40,000 clones, with approximately 90% seen just once and 8.5% to 10% held by the top ten. Germline CDR1 is GTSNPN and CDR2 is SVGIG (reference sequence). CDR3 length: 15 amino acids. V was pared by 0 bases and J by 5 bases, with 6 bases of the junction left unmatched. This rearrangement joins TRBV30 to TRBJ1-4; 7 bases are a match to TRBD1. The source material was peripheral blood. The clonotype was recovered from a man younger than 45 with active or convalescent COVID-19. CDR3 bases: TGTGCCTGGAGTGTAAAGGGGGCGATAAATGAAAAACTGTTTTTT. It specifies CAWSVKGAINEKLFF.